This T cell receptor beta chain was observed in a study of T cell repertoires in cytomegalovirus infection (dated by TCRdb to between 2018 and 2021). Looking at the study overall: Because public TCR beta signatures pointed to carriage of CMV infection together with the matching HLA type, the HLA type of each donor mattered for the analysis. The investigation overall reported the following: The ex vivo response was dominated by HLA-C-restricted CMV-specific TCR beta clonotypes, which also provided the single most frequent clonotype in two of eight donors. Cumulative frequency of public TCR beta family members discriminated carriers of CMV infection plus the relevant HLA type in this cohort and an independent approximately 350-donor cohort.

In its sample, this clonotype was seen a few times. Its cognate antigen has yet to be identified. This may come from a read error, since a much larger clone is one base off. The V end loses 2 bases and the J end loses 5 bases, and a stretch of 6 bases separates them. Including the terminal cysteine and phenylalanine, the CDR3 comprises 12 residues. Only the CDR3 DNA is retained, 36 bases long and in frame from the first base. CDR1 and CDR2 are drawn from the germline V gene: SGHVS, FNYEAQ. Instrument used: Illumina HiSeq 1500. TCRdb trimmed public reads at Q25 via fastp, called clones via MiXCR and kept in-frame beta chains. One record per CDR3 amino acid sequence lists the most common genes and DNA. The sample table lists about 400,000 distinct CDR3 sequences, 15% to 20% of them with a count of one. The ten largest make up around 9.3% of the sample.

This receptor chain uses TRBV7-6 and TRBJ2-5; the D gene assignment is ambiguous. This TCR came from a human donor in good health (CMV status not recorded). Some clones in this sample may be carry-over from other donors' samples. Sequences were obtained from PBMCs. DNA sequence: TGTGCCAGCAGCTTAATGCAGGAGACCCAGTACTTC. Protein translation: CASSLMQETQYF.